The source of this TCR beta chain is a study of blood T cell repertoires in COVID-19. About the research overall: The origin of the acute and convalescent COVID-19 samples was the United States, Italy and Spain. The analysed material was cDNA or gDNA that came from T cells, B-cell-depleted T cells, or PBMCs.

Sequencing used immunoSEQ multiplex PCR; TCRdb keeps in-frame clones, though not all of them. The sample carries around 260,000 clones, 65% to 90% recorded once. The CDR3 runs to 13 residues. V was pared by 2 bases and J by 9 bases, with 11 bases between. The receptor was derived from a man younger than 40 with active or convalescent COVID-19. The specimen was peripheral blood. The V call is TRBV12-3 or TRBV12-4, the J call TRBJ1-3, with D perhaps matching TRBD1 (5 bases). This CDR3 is CASSLSQAATIYF. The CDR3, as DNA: TGTGCCAGCAGTTTATCACAGGCCGCCACCATATATTTT.